The T cell receptor (beta chain) described here comes from a study of cytomegalovirus exposure and HLA in healthy donors. Study context: An analysis done earlier identified almost 120 million unique TCR beta sequences from 190 million or so T cells. Overall study findings and caveats: In a later analysis, DRB1 alleles had the most associated TCRs; HLA-C alleles the fewest. It was only CMV serostatus that was available as immune exposure information. The authors listed approximately 150 TCR beta chains as cytomegalovirus-associated.

Germline loops: CDR1 SGHNT, CDR2 YYREEE (reference sequence). V was trimmed by 2 bases and J by 3 bases, leaving 11 bases between them. The CDR3 totals 15 residues. With regard to this clone: Its antigen is still unknown.

60 Vbeta and 13 Jbeta primers were used in PCR. The assay was immunoSEQ multiplex PCR, and TCRdb's table has in-frame clones only and misses some. This sample yields 150,000 or so clones, of which around 82% are seen a single time; about 6.4% belongs to the top ten. Specimen: PBMCs. The J gene is TRBJ2-2, the V gene TRBV5-4; the D gene is possibly TRBD1 (6 bases). The TCR originated in a woman in her forties or fifties in good health and CMV-seropositive. CDR3 region: CASSLQGLHTGELFF. The CDR3 DNA is TGTGCCAGCAGCTTACAGGGCCTCCACACCGGGGAGCTGTTTTTT.